These 25 T cell receptor beta chains were sequenced from one sample in a study of graft-versus-host responses after intestinal transplantation. Co-plating was performed using around 200,000 CFSE-labeled responder cells and around 200,000 irradiated, violet-dye-labeled stimulator cells. Data came from immunoSEQ multiplex PCR; TCRdb stores just in-frame clones and leaves some out. This sample has 10,000 to 15,000 clones, with around 30% found just once. Specimen: alloreactive CD8+ T cells from a mixed lymphocyte reaction culture, collected before intestinal transplant. Subset meaning: CFSE-low proliferating T cells sorted from approximately 6-day pre-transplant mixed lymphocyte reaction (GvH or HvG direction). The source is a human patient who received an intestinal transplant.

This chain connects TRBV19 to TRBJ1-6; no clear D gene. V gave up 2 bases and J gave up 4 bases, with 3 bases separating them. CDR1 and CDR2 from the germline V gene are LNHDA and SQIVND (reference sequence). The length of the CDR3 is 13 residues. Here the CDR3 reads CASSISYNSPLHF. The CDR3 nucleotides read TGTGCCAGTAGTATAAGTTATAATTCACCCCTCCACTTT.

The genes are TRBV5-1 and TRBJ1-1; a possible D gene is TRBD1 (5 bases). V was trimmed by 2 bases and J by 2 bases, leaving 13 bases between them. CDR1 SGHRS and CDR2 YFSETQ come from the germline V gene. CDR3 length: 15 residues. The CDR3 DNA reads TGCGCCAGCAGCTTTTTCAGGACACATAACACTGAAGCTTTCTTT. It encodes CASSFFRTHNTEAFF.

In this sample, this clone is medium-sized. CDR3 loop: CASSDEISYEQYF. CDR3 nucleotide sequence: TGTGCCAGCAGTGATGAGATATCCTACGAGCAGTACTTC. The rearrangement joins TRBV2 to TRBJ2-7; D not resolved. The germline V and J ends were trimmed by 3 bases and 1 base, with 7 bases remaining between them. CDR1 and CDR2 (germline): SNHLY, FYNNEI. The CDR3 is 13 residues long.

This clone was seen only once. The gene calls are TRBV27 and TRBJ2-3; 7 bases map to TRBD2. Germline trimming cut 10 bases from V and 2 bases from J; bases unmatched to any gene: 24. The CDR3 runs 19 residues. Per germline, CDR1 MNHEY and CDR2 SMNVEV (reference sequence). The CDR3 sequence: CATTPEGLADIRATDTQYF. Here the CDR3 DNA reads TGTGCCACCACCCCCGAGGGGCTAGCGGATATACGAGCCACAGATACGCAGTATTTT.

This chain uses TRBV7-9 with TRBJ2-5; TRBD2 matches at 7 bases. This CDR3 region has 15 residues. J gave up 1 base and V 3 bases, and 5 bases lay outside the gene matches. Germline CDR1 SEHNR, CDR2 FQNEAQ (reference sequence). The CDR3 DNA reads as TGTGCCAGCAGCTTCCCCTCTAGCGGCCAAGAGACCCAGTACTTC. Translating it yields CASSFPSSGQETQYF.

The chain carries TRBV27 and TRBJ2-3, with D unclear. CDR3 size: 14 residues. V was trimmed by 5 bases and J by 2 bases, leaving 11 bases between them. Germline V gives CDR1 MNHEY, CDR2 SMNVEV (reference sequence). The CDR3 DNA follows: TGTGCCAGCAGTCTCCAACTGACCACAGATACGCAGTATTTT. Translating it yields CASSLQLTTDTQYF.

Of note for this clone: With a much larger clone just one base away, this may be a read error. Additional DNA sequences in this sample encode the identical CDR3. The CDR3 nucleotides are TGTGCCTGGAGCGTACGGCTGAATCAGCCCCAGCATTTT. Its translation is CAWSVRLNQPQHF. This chain connects TRBV30 to TRBJ1-5; no reliable D call. With 3 bases removed from V and 4 bases from J, the gap between germline ends came to 10 bases. This CDR3 is 13 amino acids long. Germline CDR1 is GTSNPN and CDR2 is SVGIG (reference sequence).

The chain employs TRBV4-1 and TRBJ1-1, with 8 bases matching TRBD1. With 1 base clipped from V and 4 bases from J, the junction kept 5 bases outside the gene matches. CDR3 length: 15 amino acids. Germline CDR1 MGHRA, CDR2 YSYEKL. In DNA, the CDR3 is TGCGCCAGCAGCCAAGGACAGGGGTCGAGCACTGAAGCTTTCTTT. It yields the protein CASSQGQGSSTEAFF.

The chain recombines TRBV6-5 with TRBJ1-5; TRBD1 aligns across 9 bases. From germline, CDR1 is MNHEY and CDR2 SVGAGI. The CDR3 length is 15 residues. With V trimmed by 5 bases and J by 3 bases, 5 bases remained unmatched. CDR3 in DNA: TGTGCCAGCAGTATGACAGGGGGACTCAATCAGCCCCAGCATTTT. Protein sequence: CASSMTGGLNQPQHF.

By proportion, this clone is medium-sized. The V gene is TRBV6-5, the J gene TRBJ2-7; no definite D call. The CDR3 runs to 14 residues. Germline V gene lookup returns CDR1 MNHEY and CDR2 SVGAGI. V lost 2 bases to trimming and J lost 2 bases, with 10 bases between them. The CDR3 spells CASSYGAAPYEQYF. CDR3 sequence (DNA): TGTGCCAGCAGTTACGGCGCGGCCCCCTACGAGCAGTACTTC.

V usage is TRBV9 and J usage is TRBJ2-7; D not certain. Germline V gene sequence: CDR1 SGDLS, CDR2 YYNGEE. There are 14 residues in the CDR3. Trimming took off 0 bases at V and 0 bases at J, with 7 bases between the two ends. The CDR3, as DNA: TGTGCCAGCAGCGTAGAACACGCCTCCTACGAGCAGTACTTC. The encoded protein is CASSVEHASYEQYF. The variable domain in full, completed from reference TRBV9 and TRBJ2-7, reads DSGVTQTPKHLITATGQRVTLRCSPRSGDLSVYWYQQSLDQGLQFLIQYYNGEERAKGNILERFSAQQFPDLHSELNLSSLELGDSALYFCASSVEHASYEQYFGPGTRLTVT.

This clone was detected once. The chain couples TRBV29-1 to TRBJ2-3, with 7 bases matching TRBD1. Trimming took 0 bases from V and 5 from J; bases not matched to a gene: 8. Germline-derived CDR1 and CDR2 are SQVTM and ANQGSEA. The CDR3 runs 15 residues. CDR3 in DNA: TGCAGCGTTGAAGACCCAGAACAGGGGAGAGATACGCAGTATTTT. Amino acid sequence: CSVEDPEQGRDTQYF.

This chain links TRBV29-1 with TRBJ1-2, with 7 bases that match TRBD1. CDR1 is SQVTM and CDR2 is ANQGSEA in the germline V gene. Losses at the gene ends were 2 bases for V and 5 bases for J; bases not matched to a gene: 5. The CDR3 loop spans 13 amino acids. CDR3 in amino acids: CSVETGEKYGYTF. As DNA, the CDR3 is TGCAGCGTTGAAACAGGGGAGAAGTATGGCTACACCTTC.

This clone is deemed medium-sized (0.01 to 0.1%). The gene calls are TRBV6-5 and TRBJ1-1; tentatively, D is TRBD1 (6 bases). Germline CDR1 MNHEY, CDR2 SVGAGI. The CDR3 contains 14 residues. Trimming pared 4 bases from V and 0 bases from J, leaving 9 bases between. The CDR3 spells CASSSTGMNTEAFF. CDR3 bases: TGTGCCAGCAGTTCGACAGGCATGAACACTGAAGCTTTCTTT.

The chain combines TRBV9 with TRBJ1-1; the D is unclear. Between the trimmed V and J ends, which lost 0 bases and 4 bases, there was a span of 7 bases. CDR3 length equals 13 residues. CDR1 SGDLS and CDR2 YYNGEE come from the germline V gene. CDR3 nucleotides: TGTGCCAGCAGCGTAGGGACCCTCACTGAAGCTTTCTTT. Protein sequence: CASSVGTLTEAFF.

The rearrangement links TRBV21-1 to TRBJ1-3. TRBV21-1 is termed a pseudogene. This CDR3 comprises 19 residues. The CDR3: CASSQRGHYHPVFGNTIYF. For the CDR3, the DNA is TGTGCCAGCAGCCAAAGAGGGCACTACCACCCAGTTTTTGGAAACACCATATATTTT.

The DNA of the CDR3 is TGTGCCAGCAGTCTGGGACAGGCCACCTACGAGCAGTACTTC. It specifies CASSLGQATYEQYF. The V call is TRBV28, the J call TRBJ2-7; 8 bases fit TRBD1. CDR3 length: 14 amino acids. CDR1 is MDHEN, CDR2 SYDVKM, per germline. After removal of 5 bases from V and 2 bases from J, the junction contained 5 bases not matched to a gene. Based on the CDR3 plus reference TRBV28 and TRBJ2-7, the full variable domain is DVKVTQSSRYLVKRTGEKVFLECVQDMDHENMFWYRQDPGLGLRLIYFSYDVKMKEKGDIPEGYSVSREKKERFSLILESASTNQTSMYLCASSLGQATYEQYFGPGTRLTVT.

The table lists this clone with a few counts. This chain uses TRBV7-9 with TRBJ1-2, with 9 bases identical to TRBD1. The CDR3 is made up of 15 amino acids. Trimming at V came to 0 bases and at J to 2 bases, leaving 1 base not matched to a gene. Germline V gene sequence: CDR1 SEHNR, CDR2 FQNEAQ (reference sequence). In DNA, the CDR3 is TGTGCCAGCAGCTTAGCACAGGGGGCGAACTATGGCTACACCTTC. Translation: CASSLAQGANYGYTF.

The V and J genes are TRBV7-9 and TRBJ2-7; no clear D. This CDR3 spans 16 amino acids. The V end lost 1 base, the J end lost 3 bases, and 16 bases lay between the germline ends. In germline, CDR1 is SEHNR, CDR2 FQNEAQ (reference sequence). CDR3 in amino acids: CASSLVYSETSYEQYF. The CDR3 DNA is TGTGCCAGCAGCTTAGTTTACTCCGAGACAAGCTACGAGCAGTACTTC.

V gene TRBV7-2 combines with J gene TRBJ1-1; 7 nucleotides match TRBD1. The junction had 3 bases not matched to a gene; V was cut back by 4 bases and J by 4 bases. This CDR3 is built from 13 residues. Per the germline V gene, CDR1 is SGHTA and CDR2 is FQGNSA. As DNA, the CDR3 is TGTGCCAGCAGCTCCCAGGGGGGCACTGAAGCTTTCTTT. Translating gives CASSSQGGTEAFF.

This clone was counted a few times. This chain connects TRBV5-5 to TRBJ1-2; no reliable D call. Trimming pared 3 bases from V and 7 bases from J, leaving 10 bases between. Germline CDR1 and CDR2: SGHKS and YYEKEE (reference sequence). CDR3 length: 12 amino acids. The CDR3 nucleotides read TGTGCCAGCAGCTGGGGTTCTGGTGGCTACACCTTC. Translating it yields CASSWGSGGYTF.

The chain is built from TRBV27 and TRBJ2-5, with TRBD2 identical over 16 bases. V lost 7 bases to trimming and J lost 0 bases; unmatched junction nucleotides: 11. The CDR3 has 19 residues. The germline CDR1 and CDR2 sequences are MNHEY and SMNVEV (reference sequence). Written as DNA, the CDR3 is TGTGCCAGCATCCCACAGGGGACTAGCGGGGGGGGTTACCAAGAGACCCAGTACTTC. It yields the protein CASIPQGTSGGGYQETQYF.

The chain links TRBV7-6 to TRBJ2-1, with D perhaps matching TRBD2 (5 bases). Deletions cut 3 bases from V and 8 bases from J, with 14 bases between. The CDR3 totals 14 residues. The V gene's germline CDR1 is SGHVS and CDR2 FNYEAQ. CDR3: CASSFAGPTDEQFF. In DNA, the CDR3 is TGTGCCAGCAGCTTTGCGGGCCCCACCGATGAGCAGTTCTTC.

The chain couples TRBV6-1 to TRBJ2-7, with 10 bases lining up with TRBD2. Losses at the gene ends were 7 bases for V and 5 bases for J; bases not matched to a gene: 5. Germline CDR1 is MNHNS and CDR2 is SASEGT. The CDR3 contains 13 residues. In nucleotides, the CDR3 is TGTGCCAGCACCCTTAGCGGGGGGAACGAGCAGTACTTC. Its translation: CASTLSGGNEQYF.

The gene calls are TRBV5-1 and TRBJ2-7; TRBD1 matches at 7 bases. The germline CDR1 and CDR2 sequences are SGHRS and YFSETQ. The CDR3 has 15 amino acids. The V segment lost 4 bases and the J segment 0 bases; nucleotides outside the gene matches: 7. The CDR3 nucleotides read TGCGCCAGCAGCCGACAGGGAACTAGCTCCTACGAGCAGTACTTC. This sequence encodes CASSRQGTSSYEQYF.